The 3 T cell receptor beta chains presented below share a single source sample, sequenced in a study of T cell changes during pregnancy in multiple sclerosis. Assay: immunoSEQ multiplex PCR; the TCRdb copy retains only in-frame clones and omits some. The sample lists approximately 16,000 clones; 65% to 90% were seen once. This material consisted of CD8+ T cells from peripheral blood mononuclear cells, taken after pregnancy. The receptor set was obtained from a female donor in good health, enrolled as a control in a pregnancy study.

J is TRBJ1-5 and V is TRBV28; TRBD1 matches 10 bases. This CDR3 comprises 15 residues. Germline V gene lookup returns CDR1 MDHEN and CDR2 SYDVKM. J was trimmed by 6 bases and V by 3 bases; bases with no gene match: 5. CDR3 in amino acids: CASSFDRGLGQPQHF. The CDR3 nucleotides are TGTGCCAGCAGTTTCGACAGGGGGCTGGGTCAGCCCCAGCATTTT.

The rearrangement uses TRBV15 and TRBJ2-4; the D gene is possibly TRBD1 (5 bases). Germline CDR1 LNHNV, CDR2 YYDKDF (reference sequence). Trimming pared 2 bases from V and 2 bases from J, leaving 10 bases between. This CDR3 comprises 15 residues. DNA for the CDR3: TGTGCCACCAGCAGATCCCGACAGTCCAAAAACATTCAGTACTTC. It translates to CATSRSRQSKNIQYF.

This clone was counted a single time. The J gene is TRBJ2-5, the V gene TRBV7-6, with 7 bases that match TRBD1. In germline, CDR1 is SGHVS, CDR2 FNYEAQ. This CDR3 comprises 14 residues. J lost 2 bases, V lost 4 bases, and 4 bases had no gene match. CDR3 protein: CASSSGQAQETQYF. The CDR3 bases are TGTGCCAGCAGCTCCGGACAGGCACAAGAGACCCAGTACTTC. The full variable domain, its missing parts supplied by reference TRBV7-6 and TRBJ2-5, is GAGVSQSPRYKVTKRGQDVALRCDPISGHVSLYWYRQALGQGPEFLTYFNYEAQQDKSGLPNDRFSAERPEGSISTLTIQRTEQRDSAMYRCASSSGQAQETQYFGPGTRLLVL.